Shown below are 12 T cell receptor beta chains from a single sample sequenced in a study of blood T cell repertoires in COVID-19 (TCRdb year 2020). Library generation was performed with the immunoSEQ multiplex PCR assay. TCRdb re-hosts the immuneACCESS table, in-frame sequences only. Its copies lack some clones; in the studies checked, an unresolved V gene accounts for under half of them, and the cause for the rest is not known. Across this sample there are a few hundred thousand clones, with about nine tenths seen only once. Roughly 3.9% of the sample is taken by the ten largest. Sequences were obtained from peripheral blood. These receptors were collected from a woman aged 55-69 years with COVID-19, enrolled during active disease.

The gene calls are TRBV21-1 and TRBJ1-5; the table's D gene call, TRBD1, was not cross checked with the DNA. TRBV21-1 is annotated as a pseudogene. This CDR3 is built from 13 residues. CDR3 DNA sequence: TGTGCCAGCGGGGACGGGACAAATCAGCCCCAGCATTTT. It codes for CASGDGTNQPQHF.

The V and J genes are TRBV19 and TRBJ2-3, with D tentatively TRBD2 (6 bases). Germline lookup yields CDR1 LNHDA and CDR2 SQIVND (reference sequence). The CDR3 runs 15 residues. V lost 8 bases, J lost 0 bases, and 15 bases lay in between. This chain's CDR3 is CASAGPRESTDTQYF. The CDR3 nucleotides read TGTGCCAGTGCGGGGCCTAGGGAAAGCACAGATACGCAGTATTTT.

The CDR3 sequence: CASSQDGSGGALNTQYF. The CDR3 DNA follows: TGTGCCAGCAGCCAAGATGGGAGCGGGGGGGCTCTAAATACGCAGTATTTT. The J gene is TRBJ2-3, the V gene TRBV4-2; 10 bases are shared with TRBD2. J lost 7 bases, V lost 0 bases, and 10 bases had no gene match. CDR1 and CDR2 (germline): LGHNA, YNFKEQ. The CDR3 contains 17 residues.

DNA of the CDR3: TGCGCCAGCAGCTTGGGGGGGACAAAGAACACTGAAGCTTTCTTT. It specifies CASSLGGTKNTEAFF. The rearrangement joins TRBV5-1 to TRBJ1-1; D perhaps matches TRBD1 (6 bases). V lost 0 bases to trimming and J lost 1 base, with 10 bases between them. This CDR3 has 15 residues. Germline assignment: CDR1 SGHRS and CDR2 YFSETQ.

This chain's CDR3 is CASSQGPGGNTEAFF. For the CDR3, the DNA is TGTGCCAGCAGCCAAGGCCCGGGGGGGAACACTGAAGCTTTCTTT. V usage is TRBV14 and J usage is TRBJ1-1; perhaps TRBD1 as D (5 bases). Germline lookup yields CDR1 SGHDN and CDR2 FVKESK. The V and J ends lost 1 base and 1 base respectively, with 10 bases between them. This CDR3 region has 15 residues. Looking up the rest from reference TRBV14 and TRBJ1-1 gives the full variable domain: EAGVTQFPSHSVIEKGQTVTLRCDPISGHDNLYWYRRVMGKEIKFLLHFVKESKQDESGMPNNRFLAERTGGTYSTLKVQPAELEDSGVYFCASSQGPGGNTEAFFGQGTRLTVV.

This rearrangement joins TRBV4-1 to TRBJ2-5; 9 nucleotides match TRBD2. The germline gives CDR1 MGHRA, CDR2 YSYEKL. V dropped 1 base and J dropped 1; count of bases not matched to a gene: 13. This CDR3 comprises 19 residues. The DNA for the CDR3 is TGCGCCAGCAGCCAAGCTGGAGGTAGCGGGAGCGCTAGCCAAGAGACCCAGTACTTC. Translation: CASSQAGGSGSASQETQYF.

This clone was detected only once. The V call is TRBV2, the J call TRBJ2-5; 9 bases are a match to TRBD1. This CDR3 is 15 amino acids long. J lost 0 bases, V lost 6 bases, and 5 bases had no gene match. Germline-derived CDR1 and CDR2 are SNHLY and FYNNEI. CDR3 protein: CASRDRGTDQETQYF. For the CDR3, the DNA is TGTGCCAGCAGGGACAGGGGTACGGACCAAGAGACCCAGTACTTC.

This chain connects TRBV11-2 to TRBJ1-4; no firm D call. The length of the CDR3 is 15 residues. The V gene's germline CDR1 is SGHAT and CDR2 FQNNGV. V lost 2 bases, J lost 0 bases, and 7 bases lay in between. The chain's CDR3 is CASSLYGATNEKLFF. CDR3 nucleotide sequence: TGTGCCAGCAGCTTATACGGGGCAACTAATGAAAAACTGTTTTTT.

This chain uses TRBV10-1 with TRBJ2-2, with D perhaps matching TRBD2 (6 bases). The V gene's germline CDR1 is WNHNN and CDR2 SYGVQD (reference sequence). The CDR3 runs to 14 residues. V lost 5 bases to trimming and J lost 5 bases, with 12 bases between them. In DNA, the CDR3 is TGCGCCAGCAGTAAGCGGGTCTCTACCGGGGAGCTGTTTTTT. Amino acids: CASSKRVSTGELFF.

The chain is built from TRBV4-1 and TRBJ1-6; perhaps TRBD1 as D (6 bases). Per the germline V gene, CDR1 is MGHRA and CDR2 is YSYEKL. The CDR3 is made up of 17 amino acids. V lost 1 base and J 10 bases, leaving 20 bases between the germline ends. The CDR3 region has the DNA TGCGCCAGCAGCCAAGTTATGGGGACATCGGTGCGATCACCCCTCCACTTT. Residues: CASSQVMGTSVRSPLHF.

The genes are TRBV21-1 and TRBJ1-1; whether TRBD1, the table's D call, matches the DNA was not checked. TRBV21-1 is marked as a pseudogene. The CDR3 consists of 15 residues. The CDR3 spells CASSKDYRTETEAFF. The DNA of the CDR3 is TGTGCCAGCAGCAAAGATTACAGGACGGAGACTGAAGCTTTCTTT.

The CDR3 protein is CASSPTWSGELFF. For the CDR3, the DNA is TGTGCCAGCAGCCCAACGTGGAGCGGGGAGCTGTTTTTT. The chain links TRBV3-1 (or the pseudogene TRBV3-2) to TRBJ2-2; no clear D. The CDR3 spans 13 residues. V gave up 4 bases and J gave up 7 bases, with 10 bases separating them. In germline, CDR1 is LGHDT, CDR2 YNNKEL (reference sequence).